This TCR beta chain was captured by sequencing in a study of CD8 T cells in acute hepatitis C reinfection. Trimming removed 1 base from V and 0 bases from J, with 7 bases in between. Germline loops: CDR1 MNHNS, CDR2 SASEGT. The CDR3 runs 15 residues. Noted time point: naive CD8 control sorted from an acute-time-point sample. Study-level points and caveats: About a dozen public clonotypes were found regardless of outcome.

Assay: immunoSEQ multiplex PCR; the TCRdb copy retains only in-frame clones and omits some. The sample lists 30,000 to 40,000 clones; more than 75% were seen once. With regard to this clone: Antigen unknown.

Sequenced sample: naive CD8+ T cells from PBMCs. This chain joins TRBV6-1 and TRBJ2-1; D perhaps matches TRBD2 (5 bases). The clonotype originates from a man younger than 40 with chronic hepatitis C. CDR3 sequence: CASSEDSGSYNEQFF. CDR3 sequence (DNA): TGTGCCAGCAGTGAAGACAGCGGCTCCTACAATGAGCAGTTCTTC.